This TCR beta chain was identified during a study of T cell responses to AZD1222 COVID-19 vaccine. Study-wide results and caveats: Nearly half of spike-specific TCRs reportedly go after variant regions that carry no mutations. Possibly, clonal diversity was underestimated; donors were largely white British and included more females.

Turning to this clone: Its antigen is not identified.

Using immunoSEQ multiplex PCR, the repertoire was profiled, and TCRdb retains in-frame clones only, with some absent. The sample has about 150,000 clones, over 90% seen once; the top ten hold about 1.5%. The sequencing used peripheral blood, collected on day 0 of AZD1222 vaccination. The sequence was collected from an adult in good health.

In nucleotides, the CDR3 is TGTGCCAGCAGCGTAGTCCCCAGTACGCACGAGCAGTACTTC. Protein: CASSVVPSTHEQYF. J is TRBJ2-7 and V is TRBV9; D is undetermined. The V and J ends lost 0 bases and 5 bases respectively, with 12 bases between them. The length of the CDR3 is 14 residues. CDR1 is SGDLS, CDR2 YYNGEE, per germline.